Following are 23 T cell receptor beta chains from one sample sequenced in a study of cytomegalovirus exposure and HLA in healthy donors. Vbeta (60) and Jbeta (13) primers were used in the PCR. Clones were sequenced by immunoSEQ multiplex PCR, and TCRdb holds only the in-frame ones, with some missing. The sample records tens of thousands of clones, roughly three quarters being singletons. Sequenced: PBMCs. These receptors were obtained from a woman in her thirties or forties in good health and CMV-seropositive.

Details on this clone: This CDR3 is also generated by other DNA sequences in the sample. V is TRBV19 and J is TRBJ1-1; D not resolved. Germline V gene sequence: CDR1 LNHDA, CDR2 SQIVND (reference sequence). CDR3 length: 13 amino acids. Trimming left V 3 bases short and J 1 base short, with 6 bases between. Here the CDR3 DNA reads TGTGCCAGTAGTATTGGGCAGAACACTGAAGCTTTCTTT. Protein: CASSIGQNTEAFF.

The V call is TRBV15, the J call TRBJ2-2; either TRBD1 or TRBD2 may supply D (6 bases each). Germline lookup yields CDR1 LNHNV and CDR2 YYDKDF (reference sequence). CDR3 length: 14 amino acids. V gave up 8 bases and J gave up 7 bases, with 17 bases separating them. Written as DNA, the CDR3 is TGTGCCACCCGCCGAGGGGGGCCAGTCGGGGAGCTGTTTTTT. Its protein product is CATRRGGPVGELFF.

This clone was seen only once. The V gene is TRBV27, the J gene TRBJ2-5; D remains unclear. TRBJ2-7 matches the DNA end more closely, so the J call is doubtful. The CDR3 totals 13 residues. The germline CDR1 and CDR2 sequences are MNHEY and SMNVEV (reference sequence). CDR3 coding DNA: TGTGCCAGTCTCCGCCCGGGTACCTACGAGCAGTACTTC. This codes for CASLRPGTYEQYF.

Notes on this clone: Other DNA sequences in the sample encode the same CDR3. The V call is TRBV19, the J call TRBJ1-2, with D possibly matching TRBD1 (5 bases). V lost 11 bases and J lost 7, with 14 bases in between. CDR1 LNHDA and CDR2 SQIVND come from the germline V gene (reference sequence). CDR3 length: 11 residues. CDR3 in DNA: TGTGCCGTTCTGGGGGGAGCTGGCTACACCTTC. Its translation: CAVLGGAGYTF.

This clone has just one count. This chain links TRBV29-1 with TRBJ1-1; the D gene is possibly TRBD1 (5 bases). The CDR3 sequence is 13 residues long. The ends were cut back, 7 bases at V and 5 bases at J, with 17 bases in the middle. CDR1 SQVTM and CDR2 ANQGSEA come from the germline V gene. CDR3 coding DNA: TGCAGCGGCCAGGCTCCCGGGGGAACTGAAGCTTTCTTT. As protein: CSGQAPGGTEAFF.

About this clone itself: Compared with germline, one end of the junction differs, possibly owing to a read error. The chain has TRBV7-7 and TRBJ2-1, with 7 bases that match TRBD2. Germline V gene lookup returns CDR1 SSHAT and CDR2 FNYEAQ (reference sequence). The CDR3 consists of 13 residues. CDR3 amino acids: CASSLEGGNEQFF. In DNA form, the CDR3 reads TGTGCTAGCAGCTTGGAGGGAGGGAATGAGCAGTTCTTC.

There are a few counts of this clone. The V call is TRBV6-5, the J call TRBJ1-1; perhaps TRBD1 as D (5 bases). Germline-derived CDR1 and CDR2 are MNHEY and SVGAGI. There are 14 residues in the CDR3. V lost 2 bases to trimming and J lost 7 bases, with 14 bases between them. Here the CDR3 DNA reads TGTGCCAGCAGTTACGTAGGGGCGGGAGATGAAGCTTTCTTT. It codes for CASSYVGAGDEAFF.

The chain couples TRBV6-1 to TRBJ1-2; D uncertain. The germline gives CDR1 MNHNS, CDR2 SASEGT. The CDR3 length is 13 residues. V dropped 7 bases and J dropped 8 bases, with 17 bases sitting between them. CDR3 amino acids: CASIGTILGGYTF. The CDR3 nucleotides are TGTGCCAGCATCGGCACCATCCTAGGAGGCTACACCTTC.

V gene TRBV4-1 combines with J gene TRBJ2-1; TRBD1 might be the D (5 bases). CDR3 length equals 16 residues. CDR1 and CDR2 from the germline V gene are MGHRA and YSYEKL. The V end was cut by 0 bases, the J end by 10 bases, with 19 bases between. CDR3 coding DNA: TGCGCCAGCAGCCAAGATCCGCCCAGGGATTTCTACGAGCAGTTCTTC. This encodes CASSQDPPRDFYEQFF.

This clone came up once. The chain uses TRBV4-1 and TRBJ1-4; 7 bases align to TRBD1. The CDR3 totals 17 residues. After removal of 4 bases from V and 4 bases from J, the junction contained 12 bases not matched to a gene. Germline values: CDR1 MGHRA, CDR2 YSYEKL. The CDR3 here is CASSRLKVTGDNEKLFF. The DNA for the CDR3 is TGCGCCAGCAGCCGCTTGAAGGTCACAGGGGATAATGAAAAACTGTTTTTT.

The chain recombines TRBV7-6 with TRBJ1-6; 9 bases are a match to TRBD1. The CDR3 length is 15 residues. Trimming removed 3 bases from V and 9 bases from J; junction bases left unmatched: 6. Looked up from germline, CDR1 is SGHVS and CDR2 is FNYEAQ. The CDR3 is CASSLGTGTGSPLHF. The CDR3 region has the DNA TGTGCCAGCAGCTTGGGGACAGGGACGGGTTCACCCCTCCACTTT. Variable domain in full (rest from reference TRBV7-6 and TRBJ1-6): GAGVSQSPRYKVTKRGQDVALRCDPISGHVSLYWYRQALGQGPEFLTYFNYEAQQDKSGLPNDRFSAERPEGSISTLTIQRTEQRDSAMYRCASSLGTGTGSPLHFGNGTRLTVT.

The chain's CDR3 is CSARGTGELFF. For the CDR3, the DNA is TGCAGTGCTAGGGGCACTGGGGAGCTGTTTTTT. The V call is TRBV20-1, the J call TRBJ2-2; D is undetermined. The CDR3 length is 11 residues. Germline assignment: CDR1 DFQATT and CDR2 SNEGSKA (reference sequence). V shed 3 bases and J shed 8 bases, with 7 bases lying between them.

This CDR3 reads CASSSYPGATNEKLFF. CDR3 bases: TGTGCCAGCAGCAGCTACCCAGGGGCAACTAATGAAAAACTGTTTTTT. The V and J genes are TRBV13 and TRBJ1-4; possibly TRBD1 for D (6 bases). The germline gives CDR1 PRHDT, CDR2 FYEKMQ (reference sequence). Trimming left V 5 bases short and J 0 bases short, with 13 bases between. The CDR3 is 16 residues long.

CDR3 bases: TGTGCCAGCAGCCTGGTCCCGGCAGGGGTCTATGGCTACACCTTC. Amino acid sequence: CASSLVPAGVYGYTF. The chain combines TRBV27 with TRBJ1-2, with TRBD1 as a possible D gene (6 bases). The CDR3 has 15 amino acids. Germline CDR1 reads MNHEY; CDR2 reads SMNVEV (reference sequence). Trimming removed 6 bases at V and 4 bases at J, with 18 bases between.

V and J are TRBV27 and TRBJ2-1; 7 nucleotides match TRBD1. CDR1 is MNHEY and CDR2 is SMNVEV in the germline V gene (reference sequence). J gave up 4 bases and V 5 bases, and 8 bases lay outside the gene matches. This CDR3 comprises 15 residues. This CDR3 reads CASSRNSGQYNEQFF. CDR3 nucleotides: TGTGCCAGCAGTAGAAATTCGGGACAGTACAATGAGCAGTTCTTC.

This chain connects TRBV28 to TRBJ2-3, with D possibly being TRBD1 (7 bases). The V gene lost 5 bases and the J gene lost 6 bases, with 18 bases spanning the gap. Germline V gene data show CDR1 as MDHEN and CDR2 as SYDVKM. This CDR3 region has 15 residues. CDR3: CASSRQGSRGDTQYF. The CDR3 DNA follows: TGTGCCAGCAGTCGACAGGGCTCCCGGGGGGATACGCAGTATTTT. Complete variable domain (other parts from reference TRBV28 and TRBJ2-3): DVKVTQSSRYLVKRTGEKVFLECVQDMDHENMFWYRQDPGLGLRLIYFSYDVKMKEKGDIPEGYSVSREKKERFSLILESASTNQTSMYLCASSRQGSRGDTQYFGPGTRLTVL.

The chain couples TRBV5-1 to TRBJ2-7; tentative D call: TRBD2 (6 bases). The V gene lost 0 bases and the J gene lost 6 bases, with 16 bases spanning the gap. This CDR3 is built from 15 residues. Germline CDR1 reads SGHRS; CDR2 reads YFSETQ. The CDR3: CASSLAGSGSIEQYF. CDR3 sequence (DNA): TGCGCCAGCAGCTTGGCTGGGTCCGGGAGCATCGAGCAGTACTTC.

This clone was seen more than once but under ten times. The V call is TRBV27, the J call TRBJ1-2; a weak D match, TRBD1 (6 bases). The CDR3 runs to 15 residues. Trimming left V 4 bases short and J 4 bases short, with 16 bases between. The V gene's germline CDR1 is MNHEY and CDR2 SMNVEV (reference sequence). In DNA form, the CDR3 reads TGTGCCAGCAGTTCCGGACAGTCCCCCCTCTATGGCTACACCTTC. Translated, it gives CASSSGQSPLYGYTF.

The chain couples TRBV7-8 to TRBJ1-2, with TRBD1 matching 10 bases. The germline CDR1 and CDR2 sequences are SGHVS and FQNEAQ. Unmatched junction bases numbered 10, after V lost 5 bases and J lost 7 bases. This CDR3 comprises 15 residues. The CDR3, as DNA: TGTGCCAGCAGCCGGGACAGGGGATCGGGTAGTGGCTACACCTTC. This codes for CASSRDRGSGSGYTF.

This chain connects TRBV27 to TRBJ1-4; a weak D match, TRBD1 (5 bases). This CDR3 has 12 amino acids. The V end was cut by 7 bases, the J end by 13 bases, with 16 bases between. Germline V lookup: CDR1 MNHEY, CDR2 SMNVEV (reference sequence). The chain's CDR3 is CASMGQRKGLFF. CDR3 coding DNA: TGTGCCAGCATGGGGCAGAGGAAAGGACTGTTTTTT.

Only a few counts were recorded for this clone. The V and J genes are TRBV12-5 and TRBJ1-5; D gene ambiguous. The germline V gene encodes CDR1 LGHNT and CDR2 FRNRAP. The CDR3 totals 13 residues. V was clipped by 11 bases and J by 6 bases, with 17 bases between them. The CDR3 loop reads CAQRRSDGQPQHF. The CDR3 nucleotides are TGTGCTCAGAGGAGGTCAGATGGTCAGCCCCAGCATTTT.

This chain links TRBV7-3 with TRBJ2-1; D gene uncertain. CDR1 is SGHTA and CDR2 is FQGTGA in the germline V gene. Trimming removed 0 bases at V and 6 bases at J, with 9 bases between. There are 14 residues in the CDR3. CDR3 bases: TGTGCCAGCAGCTTAACCCCATACGGCAATGAGCAGTTCTTC. Amino acid sequence: CASSLTPYGNEQFF.

This sequence joins TRBV15 and TRBJ2-7; 8 bases map to TRBD1. The CDR3 consists of 15 residues. V shed 0 bases, J shed 6 bases, and the junction held 7 bases outside the gene matches. CDR1 is LNHNV, CDR2 YYDKDF, per germline (reference sequence). This chain's CDR3 is CATSRETGEFFEQYF. The CDR3 DNA is TGTGCCACCAGCAGAGAGACAGGGGAGTTTTTCGAGCAGTACTTC. Drawing the rest from reference TRBV15 and TRBJ2-7, the complete variable domain is DAMVIQNPRYQVTQFGKPVTLSCSQTLNHNVMYWYQQKSSQAPKLLFHYYDKDFNNEADTPDNFQSRRPNTSFCFLDIRSPGLGDTAMYLCATSRETGEFFEQYFGPGTRLTVT.